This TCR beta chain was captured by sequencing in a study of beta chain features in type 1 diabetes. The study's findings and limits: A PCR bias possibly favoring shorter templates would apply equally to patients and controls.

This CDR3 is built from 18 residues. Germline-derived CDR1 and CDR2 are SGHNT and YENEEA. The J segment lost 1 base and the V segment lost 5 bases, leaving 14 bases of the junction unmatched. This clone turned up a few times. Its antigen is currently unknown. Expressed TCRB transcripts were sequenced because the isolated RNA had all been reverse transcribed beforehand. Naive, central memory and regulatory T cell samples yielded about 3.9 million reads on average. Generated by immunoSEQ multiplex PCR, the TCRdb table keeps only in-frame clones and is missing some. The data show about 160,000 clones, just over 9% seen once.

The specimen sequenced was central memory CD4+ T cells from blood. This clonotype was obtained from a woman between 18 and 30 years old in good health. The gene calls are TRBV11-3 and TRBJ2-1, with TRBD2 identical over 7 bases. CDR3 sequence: CASSPPGGGSRSYNEQFF. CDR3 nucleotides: TGTGCCAGCAGCCCCCCGGGCGGCGGGAGCAGGTCCTACAATGAGCAGTTCTTC.